This is a list of T cell receptor beta chains from one sample in a study of molecular identifiers for immune sequencing clone quantification. TCRdb reprocessed the PCR reads via MiXCR and lists one record per CDR3 protein. The data contain about 510,000 distinct CDR3 sequences, 20% to 25% of them singletons. The sample comprised naive CD8+ T cells from blood, with Jurkat cell RNA spiked in. These receptor sequences come from a human donor in good health. Some libraries in this study had Jurkat cell RNA spiked in. CDR3s include the opening cysteine and the closing phenylalanine or tryptophan. A D gene is named only where the DNA matches it firmly. The size field is filled for only some rows; it gives once, few, many or a size class.

V	J	size	D	DNA	CDR3
TRBV19	TRBJ2-1	-	-	TGTGCCAGTAGTATCTACGGACTTGGTGAGCAGTTCTTC	CASSIYGLGEQFF
TRBV20-1	TRBJ2-5	-	-	TGCAGTGCTAGAGATCTGACGGTGTCTCAAGAGACCCAGTACTTC	CSARDLTVSQETQYF
TRBV12-3/TRBV12-4	TRBJ2-1	-	-	TGTGCCAGCAGTTTAGAAAACAATGATCAGTTCTTC	CASSLENNDQFF
TRBV27	TRBJ2-7	-	TRBD1	TGTGCCAGCAGTCTATTAGGACAGGACTACGAGCAGTACTTC	CASSLLGQDYEQYF
TRBV7-8	TRBJ2-3	many	-	TGTGCCAGCAGCCCCTTAGGGTTTCAAGATACGCAGTATTTT	CASSPLGFQDTQYF
TRBV24-1	TRBJ2-1	-	-	TGTGCCACCGGGAGCCTGACAGACCCGAATGAGCAGTTCTTC	CATGSLTDPNEQFF
TRBV7-6	TRBJ2-5	many	-	TGTGCCAGCAGCCCACCGGACAGCCAAGAGACCCAGTACTTC	CASSPPDSQETQYF
TRBV20-1	TRBJ2-1	few	TRBD2	TGCAGTGCTAGAGATCGGCTAGCGGCCTACAATGAGCAGTTCTTC	CSARDRLAAYNEQFF
TRBV2	TRBJ2-3	-	TRBD1	TGTGCCAGCACGGGACAGGGGTTGAATACGCAGTATTTT	CASTGQGLNTQYF
TRBV4-1	TRBJ2-1	-	-	TGCGCCAGCAGCCAACTTACAGGGTATGAGCAGTTCTTC	CASSQLTGYEQFF
TRBV20-1	TRBJ2-7	-	TRBD2	TGCAGTGCCATAGCGGGAGGGTCCTACGAGCAGTACTTC	CSAIAGGSYEQYF
TRBV12-3/TRBV12-4	TRBJ1-6	-	TRBD1	TGTGCCAGCAGTTTAGGGGAGGGGGCGCACTCACCCCTCCACTTT	CASSLGEGAHSPLHF
TRBV10-1	TRBJ2-3	few	TRBD2	TGCGCCAGCAGTGCCTTAGCGGGGGGAGCAGATACGCAGTATTTT	CASSALAGGADTQYF
TRBV9	TRBJ1-2	many	-	TGTGCCAGCACCGGCAGTTCATATGGCTACACCTTC	CASTGSSYGYTF
TRBV6-2/TRBV6-3	TRBJ1-1	few	-	TGTGCCAGCAGTGCTCAACCTGCTAACACTGAAGCTTTCTTT	CASSAQPANTEAFF